Described below is a single TCR beta chain sequence and its context. These data belong to a study of blood T cells in healthy people across ages. A second PCR of roughly 6 to 12 cycles used a sample-barcoded 5' primer and a J-beta primer mix. Each CDR3 protein gets one entry after TCRdb re-called the 5' RACE reads with MiXCR. The sample has hundreds of thousands of distinct CDR3 sequences, roughly half seen once. Trimming removed 0 bases at V and 7 bases at J, with 12 bases between. Germline-derived CDR1 and CDR2 are SQVTM and ANQGSEA. This CDR3 is built from 13 residues. The sample was blood. V and J are TRBV29-1 and TRBJ1-2; D call uncertain. This sequence was found in a woman older than 75 in good health. The CDR3 DNA is TGCAGCGTTGAAGATCCGGTCTTGGGTGGCTACACCTTC. Translation gives CSVEDPVLGGYTF.